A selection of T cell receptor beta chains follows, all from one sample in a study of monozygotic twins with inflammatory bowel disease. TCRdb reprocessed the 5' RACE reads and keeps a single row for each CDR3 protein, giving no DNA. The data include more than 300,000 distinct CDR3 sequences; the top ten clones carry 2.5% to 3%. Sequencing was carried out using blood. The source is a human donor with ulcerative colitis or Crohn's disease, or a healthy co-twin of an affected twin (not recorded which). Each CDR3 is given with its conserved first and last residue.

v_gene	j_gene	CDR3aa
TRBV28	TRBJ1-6	CASNRDREQSPLHF
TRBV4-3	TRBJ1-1	CASSQGGGRIMNTEAFF
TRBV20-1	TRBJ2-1	CSASSLTGGALNEQFF
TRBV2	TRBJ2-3	CASSPTGGTDTQYF
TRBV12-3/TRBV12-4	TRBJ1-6	CASSPEPLSPLHF
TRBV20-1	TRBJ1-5	CSAKPGAGNQPQHF
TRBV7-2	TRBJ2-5	CASSLSRETQYF
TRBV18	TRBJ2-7	CASSDMTGPYEQYF
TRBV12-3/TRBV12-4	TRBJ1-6	CARPRPNSPLHF
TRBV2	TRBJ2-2	CASKLSVTGELFF
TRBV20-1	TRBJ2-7	CSAPRDARREQYF
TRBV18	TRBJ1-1	CASSPSDRGLNTEAFF
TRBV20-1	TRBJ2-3	CSANLVGSGTDTQYF